The 2 T cell receptor beta chains listed next were all sequenced from one sample in a study of blood T cell repertoires in COVID-19. The repertoire was sequenced with immunoSEQ multiplex PCR; TCRdb's copy has only in-frame clones and lacks some. The repertoire holds some 250,000 clones, with 75% to 85% as singletons. Source material: peripheral blood. The receptors originated from a woman older than 75 with COVID-19, enrolled during active disease.

The chain combines TRBV5-1 with TRBJ1-3; D gene uncertain. Trimming left V 5 bases short and J 0 bases short, with 21 bases between. The germline V gene has CDR1 SGHRS and CDR2 YFSETQ. CDR3 size: 18 residues. The CDR3 nucleotides read TGCGCCAGCAGTCGTGGGTTCAGTGGCCGAGGCTCTGGAAACACCATATATTTT. It codes for CASSRGFSGRGSGNTIYF.

This chain uses TRBV10-1 with TRBJ2-3, with D uncertain. V gave up 5 bases and J gave up 2 bases, with 5 bases separating them. The CDR3 extends over 12 amino acids. Germline CDR1 reads WNHNN; CDR2 reads SYGVQD (reference sequence). CDR3 nucleotide sequence: TGCGCCAGCAGTTCCATCACAGATACGCAGTATTTT. Protein sequence: CASSSITDTQYF.